This T cell receptor (beta chain) was retrieved from a study of response to subunit inactivated influenza vaccine (dated by TCRdb to 2017 to 2018). About the study as a whole: The study used deep quantitative T cell receptor repertoire profiling to track responses to a trivalent subunit inactivated influenza vaccine. General study outcomes and caveats: The authors proposed that each seasonal influenza vaccination may bring in only a limited number of new T cells.

This clonotype was seen only once. Its cognate antigen has yet to be identified. Within one base of it there is no much larger clone, and no base qualities were kept. A single read is weak support. The library was prepared using RT-PCR. The reads were generated on an Illumina HiSeq 2500. TCRdb's own reprocessing of the public reads used fastp at Q25 and MiXCR and kept productive beta chains. Each entry is one CDR3 protein sequence, shown with its most common DNA and genes. For this sample there are 530,000 or so distinct CDR3 sequences; around 25% appear just once. Together, the top ten hold about 1.9% of the sample. The CDR3, from cysteine to phenylalanine, totals 14 residues. Only CDR3 DNA is held: 42 bases, read in frame from base 1. V and J are truncated by 6 bases and 7 bases respectively, leaving an intervening sequence of 15 bases.

Recombination connected TRBV12-3 or TRBV12-4 to TRBJ2-2, with an unclear D gene assignment. Sequencing used CD4+ T cells sorted from PBMCs, obtained approximately 5 days after vaccination. The sequence was obtained from a man over 45 who received an inactivated influenza vaccine. Donor details come from another sample of the same person, matched by shared clones. The CDR3 has the sequence CASSPLEKVGELFF. The DNA sequence is TGTGCCAGCAGCCCCCTGGAAAAGGTCGGGGAGCTGTTTTTT.